This T cell receptor (beta chain) emerged from a study of blood T cells in healthy people across ages. Together with a sample-barcoded 5' primer, a J-beta primer mix was included in a second PCR lasting about 7 to 12 cycles. A single record per CDR3 protein comes from TCRdb applying MiXCR to the 5' RACE reads. The sample holds about 970,000 distinct CDR3 sequences; about 53% are singletons and the top ten take about a fifth. The CDR3 consists of 16 residues. Per germline, CDR1 MDHEN and CDR2 SYDVKM. Deletions cut 0 bases from V and 7 bases from J, with 17 bases between. The chain recombines TRBV28 with TRBJ2-3, with D unresolved. Input material: blood. The TCR sequence derives from a woman aged 60-75 years in good health. The CDR3 region has the DNA TGTGCCAGCAGTTTATGGTCCCCAACGTCCCAGAATACGCAGTATTTT. Amino acids: CASSLWSPTSQNTQYF.